This T cell receptor (beta chain) was documented in a study of cytomegalovirus exposure and HLA in healthy donors. Both 60 Vbeta primers and 13 Jbeta primers went into the PCR. Measured with immunoSEQ multiplex PCR; TCRdb has only the in-frame clones, and not every one. The table records about 110,000 clones, about 70% of them present only once. The CDR3 extends over 15 amino acids. Germline-derived CDR1 and CDR2 are MNHNY and SVGAGI (reference sequence). V lost 10 bases to trimming and J lost 4 bases, with 22 bases between them. The TCR originated in a man aged 25-40 years in good health and CMV-seropositive. Sequencing was carried out using PBMCs. The rearrangement links TRBV6-6 to TRBJ1-2; TRBD1 might be the D (5 bases). The CDR3: CAIDPGRGLLYGYTF. Here the CDR3 DNA reads TGTGCCATCGACCCCGGCCGGGGACTGCTCTATGGCTACACCTTC.